Listed below are T cell receptor beta chains from one sample, sequenced in a study of blood T cell repertoires in COVID-19. The table came from immunoSEQ multiplex PCR; TCRdb's copy has only in-frame clones and leaves some out. The profile shows approximately 130,000 clones, around 77% of them singletons. Sequencing was performed on peripheral blood. These receptors all stem from a human donor in a cohort sampled during active COVID-19. CDR3s include the opening cysteine and the closing phenylalanine or tryptophan. D genes are given only for firm matches. Clone size is given for some rows only: seen once, a few or many times, or a class if the clone is expanded.

j_call d_call clone_size v_call cdr3_aa cdr3_nt
TRBJ2-7 . . TRBV2 CASSEGRVYEQYF TGTGCCAGCAGTGAAGGGAGGGTGTACGAGCAGTACTTC
TRBJ1-1 . . TRBV27 CASSLSRGFSEAFF TGTGCCAGCAGTTTATCGAGGGGGTTCTCTGAAGCTTTCTTT
TRBJ2-1 TRBD2 . TRBV4-1 CASSRQLAGRINEQFF TGCGCCAGCAGCCGACAACTAGCGGGGCGGATAAATGAGCAGTTCTTC
TRBJ1-1 . . TRBV6-5 CASSHRLGGIAEAFF TGTGCCAGCAGTCACCGCCTGGGGGGGATCGCTGAAGCTTTCTTT
TRBJ1-2 . many TRBV9 CASSADSFKDGYTF TGTGCCAGCAGCGCGGACAGTTTTAAGGATGGCTACACCTTC
TRBJ1-3 . . TRBV5-1 CASSLLPGWGNTIYF TGCGCCAGCAGCTTGCTACCGGGGTGGGGAAACACCATATATTTT
TRBJ1-1 TRBD1 once TRBV5-1 CASSWGTGGTEAFF TGCGCCAGCAGCTGGGGGACAGGCGGAACTGAAGCTTTCTTT
TRBJ2-7 TRBD1 . TRBV9 CASSTSPGTGHYEQYF TGTGCCAGCAGCACTTCTCCCGGGACAGGGCATTACGAGCAGTACTTC
TRBJ1-2 TRBD1 . TRBV28 CASSFSLKQGTDYGYTF TGTGCCAGCAGTTTTTCCCTTAAACAGGGGACTGACTATGGCTACACCTTC
TRBJ2-1 . . TRBV9 CASSVVSRGGYNEQFF TGTGCCAGCAGCGTAGTAAGTAGGGGGGGTTACAATGAGCAGTTCTTC
TRBJ1-4 . . TRBV5-1 CASSPSGAQGEKLFF TGCGCCAGCAGCCCTAGCGGGGCCCAGGGTGAAAAACTGTTTTTT
TRBJ1-1 TRBD1 . TRBV4-1 CASSQDRAGDPEAFF TGCGCCAGCAGCCAGGACAGGGCGGGGGACCCTGAAGCTTTCTTT
TRBJ2-3 TRBD1 . TRBV7-8 CASSSRDRGRTDTQYF TGTGCCAGCAGCTCCCGGGACAGGGGGCGTACAGATACGCAGTATTTT
TRBJ2-3 . . TRBV19 CASSIEQGSTDTQYF TGTGCCAGTAGTATAGAGCAGGGCAGCACAGATACGCAGTATTTT
TRBJ2-4 TRBD2 . TRBV3-1/TRBV3-2 CASSLRLAGANIQYF TGTGCCAGCAGCCTCCGACTAGCGGGGGCAAACATTCAGTACTTC
TRBJ2-2 . . TRBV15 CATSPEVPGELFF TGTGCCACCAGCCCCGAGGTGCCCGGGGAGCTGTTTTTT
TRBJ2-2 TRBD1 . TRBV5-1 CASSTTTGTANTGELFF TGCGCCAGCAGCACTACGACCGGGACAGCGAACACCGGGGAGCTGTTTTTT